Sequencing of this TCR beta chain was carried out in a study of control samples from healthy donors and cancer patients. Only in-frame clones appear in the TCRdb table, and some are missing; sequencing was by immunoSEQ multiplex PCR. The data contain roughly 180,000 clones, just under 95% of them singletons. Trimming stripped 6 bases from V and 2 bases from J, with 10 bases between. The CDR3 runs to 13 residues. CDR1 is MNHEY, CDR2 SMNVEV, per germline (reference sequence). The source is a woman aged 55-70 years in good health. The V gene is TRBV27, the J gene TRBJ1-2; D remains ambiguous. The sequencing input was blood. The CDR3 DNA sequence: TGTGCCAGCAGGGGATTAAACAACTATGGCTACACCTTC. Protein: CASRGLNNYGYTF.